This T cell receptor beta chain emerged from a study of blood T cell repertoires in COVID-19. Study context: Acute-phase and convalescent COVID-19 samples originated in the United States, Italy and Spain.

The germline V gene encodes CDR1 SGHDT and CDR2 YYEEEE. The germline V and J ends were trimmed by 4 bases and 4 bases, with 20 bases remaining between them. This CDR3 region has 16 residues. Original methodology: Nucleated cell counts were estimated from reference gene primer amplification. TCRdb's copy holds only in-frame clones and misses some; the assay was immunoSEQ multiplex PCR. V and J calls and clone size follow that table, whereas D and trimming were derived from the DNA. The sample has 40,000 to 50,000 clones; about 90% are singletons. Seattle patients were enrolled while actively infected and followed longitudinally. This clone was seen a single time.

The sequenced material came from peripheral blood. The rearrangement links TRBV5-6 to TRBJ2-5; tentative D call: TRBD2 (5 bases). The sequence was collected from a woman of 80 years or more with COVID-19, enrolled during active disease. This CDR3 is CASSLPRDSRRETQYF. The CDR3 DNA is TGTGCCAGCAGCCTGCCGAGGGATTCAAGGCGAGAGACCCAGTACTTC.